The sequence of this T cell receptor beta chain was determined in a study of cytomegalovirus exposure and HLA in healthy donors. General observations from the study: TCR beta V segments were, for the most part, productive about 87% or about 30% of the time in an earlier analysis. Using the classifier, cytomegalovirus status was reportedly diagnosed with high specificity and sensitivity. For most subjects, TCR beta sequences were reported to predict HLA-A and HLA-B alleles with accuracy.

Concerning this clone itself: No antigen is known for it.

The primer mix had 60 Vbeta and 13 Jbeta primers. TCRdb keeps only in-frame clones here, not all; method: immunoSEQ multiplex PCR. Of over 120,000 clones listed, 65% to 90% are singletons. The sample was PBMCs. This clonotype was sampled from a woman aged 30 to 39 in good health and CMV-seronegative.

The CDR3 loop is CASRVRLAGGPDEQFF. The DNA of the CDR3 is TGTGCCAGCAGAGTCAGACTAGCGGGGGGGCCGGATGAGCAGTTCTTC. This chain joins TRBV2 and TRBJ2-1; TRBD2 aligns across 14 bases. This CDR3 region has 16 residues. Losses at the gene ends were 6 bases for V and 8 bases for J; bases not matched to a gene: 9. The V gene's germline CDR1 is SNHLY and CDR2 FYNNEI.